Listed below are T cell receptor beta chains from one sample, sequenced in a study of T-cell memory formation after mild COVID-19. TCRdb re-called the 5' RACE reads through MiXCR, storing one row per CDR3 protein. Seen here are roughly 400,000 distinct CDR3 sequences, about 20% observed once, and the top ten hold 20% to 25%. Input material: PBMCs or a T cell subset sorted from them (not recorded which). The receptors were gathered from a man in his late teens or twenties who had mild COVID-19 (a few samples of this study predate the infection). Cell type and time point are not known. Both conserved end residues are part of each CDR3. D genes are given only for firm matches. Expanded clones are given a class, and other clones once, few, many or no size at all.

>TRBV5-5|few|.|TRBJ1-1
CASSFLYMNTEAFF
TGTGCCAGCAGCTTCTTGTACATGAACACTGAAGCTTTCTTT
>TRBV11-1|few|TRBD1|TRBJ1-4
CASSSSFTGATNEKLFF
TGTGCCAGCAGCTCGTCGTTCACAGGGGCAACTAATGAAAAACTGTTTTTT
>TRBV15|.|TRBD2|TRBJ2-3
CATSGLIRRGEPRTDTQYF
TGTGCCACCAGCGGACTGATAAGACGGGGGGAGCCCCGCACAGATACGCAGTATTTT
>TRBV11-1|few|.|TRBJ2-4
CASSGESAKNIQYF
TGTGCCAGCAGCGGTGAATCGGCCAAAAACATTCAGTACTTC
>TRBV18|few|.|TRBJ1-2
CASSPQENYGYTF
TGTGCCAGCTCACCCCAGGAAAACTATGGCTACACCTTC
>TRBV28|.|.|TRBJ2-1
CASSTTPGVQFF
TGTGCCAGCAGCACAACGCCAGGGGTGCAGTTCTTC
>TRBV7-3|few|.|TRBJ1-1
CASSSTGLLNTEAFF
TGTGCCAGCAGCTCAACGGGGTTACTGAACACTGAAGCTTTCTTT
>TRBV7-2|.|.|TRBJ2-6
CASSSSPFRFGANVLTF
TGTGCCAGCAGCTCCTCTCCATTCAGGTTTGGGGCCAACGTCCTGACTTTC
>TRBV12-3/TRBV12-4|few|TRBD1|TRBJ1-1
CASSLGQGIDTEAFF
TGTGCCAGCAGTCTCGGACAGGGTATAGACACTGAAGCTTTCTTT
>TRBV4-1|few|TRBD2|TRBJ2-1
CASSHAIRLGWTSGGAGTYNEQFF
TGCGCCAGCAGCCACGCTATTCGCCTAGGGTGGACTAGCGGGGGGGCGGGCACCTACAATGAGCAGTTCTTC
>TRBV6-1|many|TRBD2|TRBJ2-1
CASRTLRLADNEQFF
TGTGCCAGCAGGACCCTTAGACTAGCGGACAATGAGCAGTTCTTC
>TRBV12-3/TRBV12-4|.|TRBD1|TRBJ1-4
CASSPRQGDREKLFF
TGTGCCAGCAGCCCTAGACAGGGGGATCGTGAAAAACTGTTTTTT
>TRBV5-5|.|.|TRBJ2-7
CASSVGGTSYEQYF
TGTGCCAGCAGCGTGGGAGGAACCTCCTACGAGCAGTACTTC
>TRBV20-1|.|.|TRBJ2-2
CSASRTNTGELFF
TGCAGTGCTAGCCGCACGAACACCGGGGAGCTGTTTTTT
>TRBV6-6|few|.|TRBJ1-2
CASSYSRGAGGYTF
TGTGCCAGCAGTTACTCAAGGGGGGCGGGTGGCTACACCTTC
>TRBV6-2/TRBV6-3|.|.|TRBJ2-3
CASDLFTDTQYF
TGTGCCAGCGACCTATTCACAGATACGCAGTATTTT
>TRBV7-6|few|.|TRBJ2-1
CASSFKQGDNEQFF
TGTGCCAGCAGCTTCAAACAAGGGGACAATGAGCAGTTCTTC
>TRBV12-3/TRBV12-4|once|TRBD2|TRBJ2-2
CASSITAGDRVERGAPIGTGELFF
TGTGCCAGCAGCATAACCGCTGGGGACCGGGTTGAGCGGGGGGCCCCCATCGGCACCGGGGAGCTGTTTTTT
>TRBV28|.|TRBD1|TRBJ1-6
CASSPQGGFSPLHF
TGTGCCAGCAGCCCTCAAGGGGGCTTTTCACCCCTCCACTTT
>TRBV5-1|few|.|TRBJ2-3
CASSLEGWQGWTDTQYF
TGCGCCAGCAGCTTGGAGGGTTGGCAGGGGTGGACAGATACGCAGTATTTT
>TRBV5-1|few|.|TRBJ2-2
CASSEPGANTGELFF
TGCGCCAGCAGCGAACCAGGGGCGAACACCGGGGAGCTGTTTTTT
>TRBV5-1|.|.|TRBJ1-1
CASSSYRMNTEAFF
TGCGCCAGCAGCTCTTACCGAATGAACACTGAAGCTTTCTTT
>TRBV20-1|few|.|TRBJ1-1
CSARIDLNTEAFF
TGCAGTGCTAGAATAGATCTGAACACTGAAGCTTTCTTT
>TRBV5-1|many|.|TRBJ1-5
CASSLASGDQPQHF
TGCGCCAGCAGCTTGGCGTCAGGGGATCAGCCCCAGCATTTT
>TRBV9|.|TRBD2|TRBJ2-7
CASSVDPGGWEQYF
TGTGCCAGCAGCGTAGATCCGGGGGGTTGGGAGCAGTACTTC
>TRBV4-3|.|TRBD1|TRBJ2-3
CASSQDPGQIVDTQYF
TGCGCCAGCAGCCAAGATCCGGGACAGATCGTTGATACGCAGTATTTT
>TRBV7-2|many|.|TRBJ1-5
CASSLYGADQPQHF
TGTGCCAGCAGCTTATACGGGGCGGATCAGCCCCAGCATTTT
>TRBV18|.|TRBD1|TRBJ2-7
CASSPRQGVYEQYF
TGTGCCAGCTCGCCTCGACAGGGAGTCTACGAGCAGTACTTC
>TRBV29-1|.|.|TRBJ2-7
CSVETGEVYEQYF
TGCAGCGTTGAGACCGGGGAGGTTTACGAGCAGTACTTC